Below are 13 T cell receptor beta chains sequenced from a single sample in a study of response to subunit inactivated influenza vaccine. TCRdb reprocessed the RT-PCR reads with MiXCR, giving one entry per CDR3 protein. Of about half a million distinct CDR3 sequences listed, around 9.9% were seen once; the top ten hold approximately 12%. The specimen comprised PBMCs from blood, sampled roughly 48 days after vaccination. These receptors all stem from a middle-aged man who received an inactivated influenza vaccine.

Note on this clonotype: This sequence may be a read error, since a much larger clone differs from it by one base. This chain joins TRBV5-1 and TRBJ2-1; D tentatively reads TRBD1 or TRBD2 (5 bases each). Per germline, CDR1 SGHRS and CDR2 YFSETQ. The CDR3 length is 14 residues. Between the trimmed V and J ends, which lost 4 bases and 8 bases, there was a span of 16 bases. The CDR3, as DNA: TGCGCCAGCAGCCCGGGATCAGGGAGTTATGAGCAGTTCTTC. It yields the protein CASSPGSGSYEQFF.

This clonotype has more than one count but fewer than ten. The chain recombines TRBV10-3 with TRBJ2-7; 10 nucleotides align to TRBD2. The CDR3 sequence is 14 residues long. The V gene's germline CDR1 is ENHRY and CDR2 SYGVKD. V lost 6 bases, J lost 0 bases, and 2 bases stayed unmatched. This CDR3 is CAISSSGSSYEQYF. DNA for the CDR3: TGTGCCATCAGCTCTAGCGGGAGCTCCTACGAGCAGTACTTC.

This clonotype was picked up many times. The chain uses TRBV2 and TRBJ2-5; tentative D call: TRBD2 (5 bases). The V gene's germline CDR1 is SNHLY and CDR2 FYNNEI. Deletions cut 6 bases from V and 1 base from J, with 9 bases between. The CDR3 covers 13 residues. CDR3 DNA: TGTGCCAGCAGCCGAGGGTCCCAAGAGACCCAGTACTTC. It translates to CASSRGSQETQYF.

Only a few counts were recorded for this clonotype. This rearrangement joins TRBV2 to TRBJ2-7; 7 bases map to TRBD2. V lost 5 bases, J lost 2 bases, and 18 bases stayed unmatched. The CDR3 is 18 amino acids. Germline V gene lookup returns CDR1 SNHLY and CDR2 FYNNEI. CDR3 nucleotide sequence: TGTGCCAGCAGTAGCAGCGGTTGGGTGCGGGAGACCACCTACGAGCAGTACTTC. It is translated as CASSSSGWVRETTYEQYF.

The V gene is TRBV5-1, the J gene TRBJ2-2; 7 nucleotides match TRBD2. This CDR3 has 14 residues. V lost 4 bases and J lost 7; bases outside the gene matches: 7. Per germline, CDR1 SGHRS and CDR2 YFSETQ. The CDR3, as DNA: TGCGCCAGCAGCCCGGGGCGGGACTACGGGGAGCTGTTTTTT. Amino acids: CASSPGRDYGELFF.

This clonotype was counted between two and nine times. This sequence joins TRBV11-2 and TRBJ2-1; weak D call: TRBD2 (7 bases). Germline values: CDR1 SGHAT, CDR2 FQNNGV. Trimming took off 1 base at V and 9 bases at J, with 16 bases between the two ends. This CDR3 region has 15 residues. The CDR3 loop is CASSLVWGGHTEQFF. In DNA form, the CDR3 reads TGTGCCAGCAGCTTAGTGTGGGGGGGCCATACTGAGCAGTTCTTC.

This clonotype has just a few counts. The J gene is TRBJ2-5, the V gene TRBV20-1, with 11 nucleotides matching TRBD2. The germline gives CDR1 DFQATT, CDR2 SNEGSKA (reference sequence). This CDR3 contains 14 residues. V shed 3 bases and J 9 bases; nucleotides not matched to a gene: 9. CDR3 amino acids: CSASSPWTSGSQYF. The CDR3 region has the DNA TGCAGTGCTAGTTCTCCTTGGACTAGCGGGTCCCAGTACTTC.

This clonotype was detected only a few times. J is TRBJ2-7 and V is TRBV18; maybe TRBD1 (5 bases). Germline-derived CDR1 and CDR2 are KGHSH and LQKENI. This CDR3 is built from 13 residues. Trimming cost V 5 bases and J 2 bases, with 10 bases left between them. The CDR3, as DNA: TGTGCCAGCTCATTTAGGGGCCCCTACGAGCAGTACTTC. This gives the protein CASSFRGPYEQYF.

This chain uses TRBV7-2 with TRBJ2-5, with a weak D call TRBD2 (5 bases). The germline V and J ends were trimmed by 5 bases and 2 bases, with 18 bases remaining between them. There are 16 residues in the CDR3. Germline loops: CDR1 SGHTA, CDR2 FQGNSA. The CDR3 loop is CASSPGPSGNQETQYF. The CDR3 coding sequence is TGTGCCAGCAGCCCTGGGCCTTCCGGGAATCAAGAGACCCAGTACTTC.

This clonotype occurred a few times. The chain carries TRBV4-2 and TRBJ2-7; 8 bases are a match to TRBD1. V trimming: 1 base; J trimming: 5 bases; junction bases outside the gene matches: 7. The CDR3 has 15 residues. CDR1 LGHNA and CDR2 YNFKEQ come from the germline V gene. The chain's CDR3 is CASSQGVDRVDEQYF. The DNA of the CDR3 is TGTGCCAGCAGCCAAGGGGTGGACAGGGTTGACGAGCAGTACTTC.

The sample holds a few counts of this clonotype. This chain connects TRBV20-1 to TRBJ2-2, with D unresolved. The germline V and J ends were trimmed by 5 bases and 4 bases, with 14 bases remaining between them. This CDR3 has 14 residues. In germline, CDR1 is DFQATT, CDR2 SNEGSKA (reference sequence). In DNA, the CDR3 is TGCAGTGCTTCCTCCGTAGCAAGCACCGGGGAGCTGTTTTTT. Residues: CSASSVASTGELFF.

The rearrangement links TRBV7-9 to TRBJ2-1; 9 nucleotides match TRBD1. The CDR3 sequence is 15 residues long. Germline values: CDR1 SEHNR, CDR2 FQNEAQ (reference sequence). V trimming: 1 base; J trimming: 8 bases; junction bases outside the gene matches: 6. The CDR3 DNA sequence: TGTGCCAGCAGCTTAGTCCGGGACAGGGAGGATGAGCAGTTCTTC. Residues: CASSLVRDREDEQFF.

The chain couples TRBV4-3 to TRBJ2-2; tentative D call: TRBD2 (6 bases). V gave up 0 bases and J gave up 3 bases, with 14 bases separating them. The CDR3 has 17 amino acids. CDR1 is LGHNA and CDR2 is YSLEER in the germline V gene. The CDR3 sequence: CASSQDIGGGDTGELFF. For the CDR3, the DNA is TGCGCCAGCAGCCAAGATATCGGGGGAGGAGACACCGGGGAGCTGTTTTTT.